The present T cell receptor (beta chain) was sequenced within a study of blood T cells in healthy people across ages (dated by TCRdb to between 2014 and 2017). About the investigation overall: In model experiments, template switching captured roughly one uniquely barcoded TCR beta cDNA molecule for every two T cells. The study measured age-related changes in TCR beta repertoire diversity using deep sequencing normalized with unique cDNA molecular identifiers. The donors were split into four age groups: young (average roughly 15 years), middle-aged (39), aged (roughly 68) and long-lived (about 82). For two donors (one aged 18 to 29 and one aged 80 or older), the study analyzed two additional independent replicas of 1 million unique cDNA reads from the same blood draw.

The V and J ends are trimmed by 6 bases and 0 bases, leaving 12 bases between them. From cysteine to phenylalanine, the CDR3 is 15 amino acids long. Only the CDR3 part of the read is kept: 45 bases, read in frame from the first base. As encoded in the germline V gene, CDR1 is ENHRY while CDR2 is SYGVKD. The donors were roughly 40 Caucasian individuals from Russia, aged roughly 6 to 100 years, who were systemically healthy. Each donor gave about 9.7 milliliters of peripheral blood, drawn into EDTA-treated Vacutainer tubes. Ficoll-Paque density-gradient centrifugation was used to isolate PBMCs, with at least 6 million obtained per sample. Trizol reagent was used to extract total RNA from the PBMCs, yielding at least 5.5 micrograms per sample. Naive CD45RAhigh/CD27high T cell percentages were measured by flow cytometry on a PBMC aliquot from every donor. The study at large found these results: Compared with the aged group, the long-lived group had more naive CD4+ T cells, fewer expanded clones and increased TCR diversity, suggesting age selection. Because the CMV infection status of the donors was unknown, age-related changes in expanded clonotypes may potentially have been confounded. Estimates of total diversity based on one million sequenced T cells were considered lower bounds and underestimates. As age increased, observed TCR beta diversity per million T cells dropped in a roughly linear way, and a significant reduction was already evident by age 40. Conclusive comparison of naive and antigen-experienced compartments was prevented by the profiling of bulk unsorted PBMCs. A strong correlation was found between observed TCR beta diversity and the percentage of naive T cells measured by flow cytometry.

This clonotype came up a few times. It lacks a known antigen. No clone much larger than this one lies a single base away; base qualities are absent. Receptors were amplified or captured by 5' RACE. The sequencing machine was an Illumina HiSeq 2500. A second roughly 6 to 12 cycle PCR used a sample-barcoded 5' primer and a J-beta primer mix. A unique molecular identifier was introduced onto each TCR beta cDNA molecule by a template-switch 5' adaptor carrying 12 random nucleotides. Each sample yielded at least 2.5 million CDR3-containing paired-end reads. First-strand cDNA synthesis was performed from all RNA using the Mint cDNA synthesis kit, with priming by a TRBC-specific oligonucleotide. Following uracil-DNA glycosylase treatment, all cDNA underwent a first 18-cycle PCR with the universal primers M1SS and BC2_uni_R. The original methods were these. For normalization, 1 million high-quality reads were randomly selected from each sample, with every read carrying a distinct molecular identifier. Instead of being binned into consensus sequences, reads that shared molecular identifiers were thrown out. MiTCR, run with a Q25 quality threshold and the strictest error-elimination algorithm, handled CDR3 identification, clonotype clustering and error correction. Lower-bound total TCR beta diversity was estimated with a nonparametric unseen species model using Euler transformation. Using fastp at Q25 and MiXCR, TCRdb reprocessed the public reads and kept productive beta chains. Each entry merges the rows of one CDR3 protein and shows their most common DNA and genes. The V and J calls were not made by the authors but by TCRdb's processing. This sample lists 760,000 or so distinct CDR3 sequences; around 25% were detected once. The top ten hold 9.4% of the sample.

These data also featured in a second study, about T cells of mothers and their children. In that second paper, the authors write: The donors were nine systemically healthy Caucasian individuals, made up of three mothers and their six children. cDNA synthesis used all of the extracted RNA, with around 1.4 ug of RNA in each 15 ul reaction. In the second PCR, the M1S primer added sample barcodes and 2-4 random nucleotides. Over 9.5 million TCR beta CDR3 reads were obtained for each mother, and about 3 million reads were obtained for each child. TCR recombination output is similarly shaped by thymic selection in related and unrelated pairs, with a minor effect exerted by inherited differences. Related mother-child pairs always showed normalized repertoire overlap that was slightly higher than in unrelated mother-child pairs, though the difference was never significant. No persistent microchimeric T cell clones were detected, at a sensitivity of approximately 100 clones per million clonotypes. Deep NGS was used in the study to compare the TCR beta repertoires of mothers and children and to look for features that separate related mother-child pairs from unrelated individuals. Mothers averaged about 40 +/- 4 years of age and children averaged around 10 +/- 4 years. After adapter ligation with NEBNext reagents, the libraries were sequenced on Illumina HiSeq 2000 with 100+100 nt paired-end reads. To avoid cross-contamination, the mother libraries and the child libraries were prepared a month apart and sequenced in separate runs. For each donor, somewhere between about 450,000 and 2,000,000 distinct TCR beta clonotypes were identified. Naive TCR beta clonotypes were estimated from low-frequency clonotypes matched to each donor's FACS-determined naive share, without sorting.

What was sequenced was blood. The receptor chain draws on TRBV10-3 and TRBJ2-1, and perhaps TRBD1 as D gene, on 5 matching bases. The receptor was derived from a boy between 5 and 17 years old in good health. The DNA reads TGTGCCATCAGCGGACACCAGAGCTCCTACAATGAGCAGTTCTTC. Translation gives CAISGHQSSYNEQFF.